Sequencing of this T cell receptor (beta chain) was carried out in a study of glioma-infiltrating T cells. Using RNA template, CDR3s of TCR alpha and beta were amplified with iRepertoire arm-PCR. For one-step reverse transcription and amplification, 100-400 ng of tissue mRNA or PBMC total RNA was used. In TCRdb, the multiplex PCR reads were re-called with MiXCR into one record per CDR3 protein. The data contain under 200,000 distinct CDR3 sequences, around 42% of them singletons. This clonotype was seen more than once but under ten times. Its specificity is unknown. Study results and limitations: Very few CDR3 sequences were shared between tissue and blood. Gliomas, especially low-grade, showed above-expected tissue-blood divergence; non-neoplastic patients showed below.

The sequenced material came from glioma tissue, nonneoplastic brain tissue, or PBMCs (not recorded which). This sequence was found in a human donor with low-grade glioma or glioblastoma, undergoing nonglioma brain surgery, or in good health (not recorded which).

CDR3 coding DNA: TGTGCCAGCAGTGAGACTGACAGGGCGAGCAATCAGCCCCAGCATTTT. Its protein is CASSETDRASNQPQHF. J is TRBJ1-5 and V is TRBV12-3 or TRBV12-4; 7 bases are shared with TRBD1. This CDR3 region has 16 residues. With 5 bases clipped from V and 1 base from J, the junction kept 8 bases outside the gene matches.